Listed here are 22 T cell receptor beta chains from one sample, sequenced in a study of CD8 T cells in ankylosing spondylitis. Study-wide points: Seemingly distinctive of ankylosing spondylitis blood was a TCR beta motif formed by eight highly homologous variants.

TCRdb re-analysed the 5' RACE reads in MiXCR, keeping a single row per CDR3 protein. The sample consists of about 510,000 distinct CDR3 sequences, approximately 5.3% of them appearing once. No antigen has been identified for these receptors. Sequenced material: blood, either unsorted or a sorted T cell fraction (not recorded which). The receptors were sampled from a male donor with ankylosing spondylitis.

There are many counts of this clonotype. The CDR3 DNA sequence: TGTGCCAGCAGCCAAGTACTCGTCAGGGACACCGGGGAGCTGTTTTTT. Protein sequence: CASSQVLVRDTGELFF. The V and J genes are TRBV4-2 and TRBJ2-2, with a possible D match to TRBD1 (5 bases). The CDR3 is 16 amino acids. Germline V gives CDR1 LGHNA, CDR2 YNFKEQ. With 1 base removed from V and 3 bases from J, the gap between germline ends came to 12 bases.

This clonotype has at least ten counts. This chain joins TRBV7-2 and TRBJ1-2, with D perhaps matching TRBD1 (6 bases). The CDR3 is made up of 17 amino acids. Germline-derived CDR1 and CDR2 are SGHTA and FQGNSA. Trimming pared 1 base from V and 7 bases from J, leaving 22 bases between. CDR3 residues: CASSLGRSEGENGGYTF. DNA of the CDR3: TGTGCCAGCAGCTTAGGCCGTAGCGAGGGGGAAAACGGTGGCTACACCTTC. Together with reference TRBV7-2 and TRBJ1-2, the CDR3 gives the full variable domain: GAGVSQSPSNKVTEKGKDVELRCDPISGHTALYWYRQSLGQGLEFLIYFQGNSAPDKSGLPSDRFSAERTGGSVSTLTIQRTQQEDSAVYLCASSLGRSEGENGGYTFGSGTRLTVV.

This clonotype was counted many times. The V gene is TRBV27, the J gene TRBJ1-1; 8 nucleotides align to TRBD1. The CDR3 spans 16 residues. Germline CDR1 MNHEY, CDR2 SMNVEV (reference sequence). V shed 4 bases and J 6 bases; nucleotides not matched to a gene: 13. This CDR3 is CASSSTVYRGEAEAFF. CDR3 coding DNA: TGTGCCAGCAGTTCCACAGTTTACAGGGGGGAGGCTGAAGCTTTCTTT.

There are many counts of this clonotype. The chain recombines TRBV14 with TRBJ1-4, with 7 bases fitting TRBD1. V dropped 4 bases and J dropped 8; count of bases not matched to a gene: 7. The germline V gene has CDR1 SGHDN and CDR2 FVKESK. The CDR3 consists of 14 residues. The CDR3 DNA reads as TGTGCCAGCAGCCCAGGGGGGGTTGGCGAAAAACTGTTTTTT. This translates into CASSPGGVGEKLFF.

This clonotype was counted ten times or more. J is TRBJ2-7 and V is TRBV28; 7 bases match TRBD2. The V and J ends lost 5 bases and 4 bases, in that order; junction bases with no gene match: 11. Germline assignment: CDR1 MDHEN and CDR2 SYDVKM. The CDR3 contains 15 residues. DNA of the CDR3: TGTGCCAGCAGTCCTTTAAGGACTAGACTTTACGAGCAGTACTTC. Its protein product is CASSPLRTRLYEQYF.

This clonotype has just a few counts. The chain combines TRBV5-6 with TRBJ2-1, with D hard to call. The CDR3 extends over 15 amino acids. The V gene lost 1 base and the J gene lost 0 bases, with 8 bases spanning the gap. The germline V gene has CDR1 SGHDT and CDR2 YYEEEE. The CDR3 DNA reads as TGTGCCAGCAGCTTGTGGGGATTCTCCTACAATGAGCAGTTCTTC. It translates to CASSLWGFSYNEQFF.

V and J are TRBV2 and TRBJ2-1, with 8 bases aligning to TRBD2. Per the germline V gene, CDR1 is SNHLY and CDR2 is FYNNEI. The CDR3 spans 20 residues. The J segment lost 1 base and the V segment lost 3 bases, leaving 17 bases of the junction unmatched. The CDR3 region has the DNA TGTGCCAGCAGTGATGGGTATAGGACTAGCAAAATTCTATCCTACAATGAGCAGTTCTTC. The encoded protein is CASSDGYRTSKILSYNEQFF.

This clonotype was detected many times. The CDR3 DNA is TGTGCCACCAGCCCCAGGGCGCTAAACAATGAGCAGTTCTTC. Protein: CATSPRALNNEQFF. V usage is TRBV15 and J usage is TRBJ2-1; D might be TRBD1 (5 bases). The germline V gene has CDR1 LNHNV and CDR2 YYDKDF (reference sequence). V lost 5 bases, J lost 5 bases, and 13 bases lay in between. There are 14 residues in the CDR3.

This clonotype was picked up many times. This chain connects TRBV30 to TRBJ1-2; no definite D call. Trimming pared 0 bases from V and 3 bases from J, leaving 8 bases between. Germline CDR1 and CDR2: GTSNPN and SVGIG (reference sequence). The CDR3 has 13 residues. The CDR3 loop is CAWSVGTYYGYTF. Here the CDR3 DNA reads TGTGCCTGGAGTGTGGGCACGTACTATGGCTACACCTTC.

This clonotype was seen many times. In DNA, the CDR3 is TGCGCCAGCAGCCAAGATCTCCCCCCGGGAGGTAACACCGGGGAGCTGTTTTTT. Translation: CASSQDLPPGGNTGELFF. The chain joins TRBV4-3 to TRBJ2-2; 7 bases agree with TRBD2. V gave up 0 bases and J gave up 2 bases; unmatched junction bases: 9. The CDR3 length is 18 residues. Per germline, CDR1 LGHNA and CDR2 YSLEER.

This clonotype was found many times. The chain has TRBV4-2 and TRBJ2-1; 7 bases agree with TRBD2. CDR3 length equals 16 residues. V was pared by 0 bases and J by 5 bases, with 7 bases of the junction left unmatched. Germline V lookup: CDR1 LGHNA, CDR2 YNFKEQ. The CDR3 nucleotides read TGTGCCAGCAGCCAAGAGTCGGGGGGAGAGAACAATGAGCAGTTCTTC. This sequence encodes CASSQESGGENNEQFF.

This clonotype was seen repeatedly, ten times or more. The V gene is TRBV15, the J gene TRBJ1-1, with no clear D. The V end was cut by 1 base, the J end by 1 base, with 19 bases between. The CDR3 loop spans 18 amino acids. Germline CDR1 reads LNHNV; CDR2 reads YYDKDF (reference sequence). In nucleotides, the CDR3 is TGTGCCACCAGCAGAGGGTTCACCCGGGTCGCGGAGAACACTGAAGCTTTCTTT. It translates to CATSRGFTRVAENTEAFF.

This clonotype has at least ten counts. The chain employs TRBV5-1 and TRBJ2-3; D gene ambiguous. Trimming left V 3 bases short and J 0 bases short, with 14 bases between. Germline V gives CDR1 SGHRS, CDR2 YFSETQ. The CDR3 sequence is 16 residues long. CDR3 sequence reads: CASSSPMSASTDTQYF. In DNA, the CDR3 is TGCGCCAGCAGCTCACCTATGTCGGCAAGCACAGATACGCAGTATTTT.

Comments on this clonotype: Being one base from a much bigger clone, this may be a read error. DNA for the CDR3: TGTGCCAGCAGCCAATTTAGCGGGGGGTCCGACAATGAGCAGTTCTTC. Its translation: CASSQFSGGSDNEQFF. The chain carries TRBV5-6 and TRBJ2-1, with 10 nucleotides matching TRBD2. The V gene's germline CDR1 is SGHDT and CDR2 YYEEEE. The CDR3 loop spans 16 amino acids. Trimming at V came to 4 bases and at J to 5 bases, leaving 9 bases not matched to a gene.

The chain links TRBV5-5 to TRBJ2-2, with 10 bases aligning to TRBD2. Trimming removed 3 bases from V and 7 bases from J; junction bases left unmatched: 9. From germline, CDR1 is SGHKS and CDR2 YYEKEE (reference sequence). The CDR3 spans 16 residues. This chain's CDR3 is CASSSYAASGGGELFF. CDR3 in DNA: TGTGCCAGCAGCTCCTATGCGGCTAGCGGGGGCGGGGAGCTGTTTTTT.

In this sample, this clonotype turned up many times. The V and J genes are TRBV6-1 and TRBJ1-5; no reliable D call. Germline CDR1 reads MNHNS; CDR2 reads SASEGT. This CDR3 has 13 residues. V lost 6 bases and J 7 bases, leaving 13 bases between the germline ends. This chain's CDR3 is CASSPLFGQPQHF. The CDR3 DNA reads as TGTGCCAGCAGCCCTCTGTTCGGGCAGCCCCAGCATTTT.

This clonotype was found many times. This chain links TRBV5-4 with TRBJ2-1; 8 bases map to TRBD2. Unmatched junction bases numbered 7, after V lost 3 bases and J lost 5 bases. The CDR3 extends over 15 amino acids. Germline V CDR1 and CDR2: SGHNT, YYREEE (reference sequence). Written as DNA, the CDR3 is TGTGCCAGCAGCTACATAGCGGGGTATGACAATGAGCAGTTCTTC. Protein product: CASSYIAGYDNEQFF.

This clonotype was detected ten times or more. Here the CDR3 DNA reads TGTGCCAGCAGCTGGGACTATACAACAGATACGCAGTATTTT. Its protein product is CASSWDYTTDTQYF. The gene calls are TRBV5-6 and TRBJ2-3, with 7 bases aligning to TRBD2. Germline V gives CDR1 SGHDT, CDR2 YYEEEE. CDR3 length: 14 amino acids. V dropped 3 bases and J dropped 3; count of bases not matched to a gene: 4.

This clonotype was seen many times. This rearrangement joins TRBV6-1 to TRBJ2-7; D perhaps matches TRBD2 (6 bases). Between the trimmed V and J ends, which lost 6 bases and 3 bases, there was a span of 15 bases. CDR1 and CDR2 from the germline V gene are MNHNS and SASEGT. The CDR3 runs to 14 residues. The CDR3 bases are TGTGCCAGCAGCCTCATCTGGGGGGTCTACGAGCAGTACTTC. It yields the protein CASSLIWGVYEQYF.

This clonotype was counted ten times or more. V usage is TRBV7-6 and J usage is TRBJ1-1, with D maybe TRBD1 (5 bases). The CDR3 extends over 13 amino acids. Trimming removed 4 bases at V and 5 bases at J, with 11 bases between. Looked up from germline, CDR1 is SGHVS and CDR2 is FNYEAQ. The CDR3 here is CASSWDPKTEAFF. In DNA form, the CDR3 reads TGTGCCAGCAGCTGGGACCCCAAGACTGAAGCTTTCTTT.

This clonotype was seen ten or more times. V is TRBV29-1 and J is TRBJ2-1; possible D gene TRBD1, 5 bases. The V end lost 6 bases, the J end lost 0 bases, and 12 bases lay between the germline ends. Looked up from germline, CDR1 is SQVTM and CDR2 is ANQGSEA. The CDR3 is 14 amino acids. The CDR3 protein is CSVLRQGSYNEQFF. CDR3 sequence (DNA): TGCAGCGTCCTCCGGCAGGGCTCCTACAATGAGCAGTTCTTC.

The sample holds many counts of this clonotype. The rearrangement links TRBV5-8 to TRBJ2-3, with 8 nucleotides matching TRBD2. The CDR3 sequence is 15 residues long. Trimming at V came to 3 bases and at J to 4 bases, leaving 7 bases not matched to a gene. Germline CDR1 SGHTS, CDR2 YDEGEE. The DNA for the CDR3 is TGTGCCAGCAGCTCCTGGACTAGCAGCCCAGATACGCAGTATTTT. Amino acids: CASSSWTSSPDTQYF.